The 16 T cell receptor beta chains reported below all come from one sample, sequenced in a study of cytomegalovirus exposure and HLA in healthy donors. Researchers ran the PCR with 60 Vbeta and 13 Jbeta primers. Sequenced by immunoSEQ multiplex PCR; TCRdb stores in-frame clones only, minus some. Among 150,000 to 200,000 clones listed, 84% were seen once. Input material: PBMCs. These receptors were collected from a girl aged 5-17 years in good health and CMV-seropositive.

This chain uses TRBV30 with TRBJ1-2, with 10 bases fitting TRBD1. CDR3 length: 12 residues. The germline V gene encodes CDR1 GTSNPN and CDR2 SVGIG (reference sequence). V lost 8 bases to trimming and J lost 7 bases; unmatched junction nucleotides: 7. For the CDR3, the DNA is TGTGCCGGATCCGGGACAGGGGTTGGCTACACCTTC. Translating it yields CAGSGTGVGYTF.

The chain links TRBV11-3 to TRBJ1-2; no reliable D call. V lost 2 bases and J 4 bases, leaving 8 bases between the germline ends. The germline V gene encodes CDR1 SGHNT and CDR2 YENEEA. The CDR3 runs to 13 residues. The CDR3 coding sequence is TGTGCCAGCAGCTTACAGGCCACCTATGGCTACACCTTC. Translated, it gives CASSLQATYGYTF.

V gene TRBV9 combines with J gene TRBJ1-1, with a possible D match to TRBD1 (5 bases). The CDR3 is made up of 15 amino acids. The germline CDR1 and CDR2 sequences are SGDLS and YYNGEE. V was trimmed by 0 bases and J by 5 bases, leaving 14 bases between them. The chain's CDR3 is CASSVDAGPGTEAFF. CDR3 nucleotides: TGTGCCAGCAGCGTAGACGCGGGGCCAGGGACTGAAGCTTTCTTT. Full variable domain (remainder filled in from reference TRBV9 and TRBJ1-1): DSGVTQTPKHLITATGQRVTLRCSPRSGDLSVYWYQQSLDQGLQFLIQYYNGEERAKGNILERFSAQQFPDLHSELNLSSLELGDSALYFCASSVDAGPGTEAFFGQGTRLTVV.

This rearrangement joins TRBV7-3 to TRBJ2-5, with a possible D match to TRBD1 (5 bases). The CDR3 extends over 13 amino acids. Trimming shortened V by 5 bases and J by 14 bases, and 21 bases separated the two germline ends. Germline V lookup: CDR1 SGHTA, CDR2 FQGTGA. CDR3 region: CASSHPGEGVFYF. The CDR3 DNA follows: TGTGCCAGCAGCCACCCCGGCGAAGGGGTCTTCTACTTC. The full variable domain, in which reference TRBV7-3 and TRBJ2-5 provide the parts outside the CDR3, is GAGVSQTPSNKVTEKGKYVELRCDPISGHTALYWYRQSLGQGPEFLIYFQGTGAADDSGLPNDRFFAVRPEGSVSTLKIQRTERGDSAVYLCASSHPGEGVFYFGPGTRLLVL.

The DNA for the CDR3 is TGCGCCAGCAGCCAAGGAACAGTCACCACTTACTCTGGGGCCAACGTCCTGACTTTC. It yields the protein CASSQGTVTTYSGANVLTF. The chain is built from TRBV4-1 and TRBJ2-6, with D unclear. V lost 1 base, J lost 0 bases, and 16 bases lay in between. Germline CDR1 MGHRA, CDR2 YSYEKL. The CDR3 runs to 19 residues.

V gene TRBV4-1 combines with J gene TRBJ2-7, with 7 bases aligning to TRBD1. After removal of 1 base from V and 4 bases from J, the junction contained 16 bases not matched to a gene. This CDR3 comprises 18 residues. CDR1 and CDR2 from the germline V gene are MGHRA and YSYEKL. The DNA for the CDR3 is TGCGCCAGCAGCCAAGTTAAAGTGCGGACAGGTCTTTTTTACGAGCAGTACTTC. Amino acids: CASSQVKVRTGLFYEQYF.

The chain carries TRBV10-1 and TRBJ2-2; TRBD1 aligns across 7 bases. This CDR3 contains 14 residues. The V and J ends lost 2 bases and 6 bases, in that order; junction bases with no gene match: 3. The V gene's germline CDR1 is WNHNN and CDR2 SYGVQD (reference sequence). The chain's CDR3 is CASSEVGTAGELFF. In nucleotides, the CDR3 is TGCGCCAGCAGTGAGGTAGGGACAGCCGGGGAGCTGTTTTTT.

The chain links TRBV7-8 to TRBJ2-3; 7 nucleotides line up with TRBD2. Unmatched junction bases numbered 7, after V lost 4 bases and J lost 0 bases. This CDR3 contains 16 residues. The germline gives CDR1 SGHVS, CDR2 FQNEAQ. The CDR3 region has the DNA TGTGCCAGCAGCTCCCGACTAGCCCCTAGCACAGATACGCAGTATTTT. Translation gives CASSSRLAPSTDTQYF.

This clone was picked up one time. The J gene is TRBJ2-2, the V gene TRBV19, with 8 bases that match TRBD1. This CDR3 has 14 residues. V shed 5 bases and J 5 bases; nucleotides not matched to a gene: 4. The germline V gene has CDR1 LNHDA and CDR2 SQIVND (reference sequence). The DNA for the CDR3 is TGTGCCAGTAGTCTAACAGGGGGGACCGGGGAGCTGTTTTTT. This sequence encodes CASSLTGGTGELFF.

V and J are TRBV30 and TRBJ1-2; 11 nucleotides align to TRBD1. The CDR3 sequence is 14 residues long. Per germline, CDR1 GTSNPN and CDR2 SVGIG (reference sequence). V was clipped by 3 bases and J by 2 bases; unmatched bases: 2. The CDR3: CAWRGQGANYGYTF. The CDR3 DNA reads as TGTGCCTGGAGAGGACAGGGGGCGAACTATGGCTACACCTTC.

V and J are TRBV7-9 and TRBJ2-3; D is possibly TRBD2 (7 bases). The CDR3 spans 14 residues. The germline V gene has CDR1 SEHNR and CDR2 FQNEAQ (reference sequence). V was shortened by 1 base and J by 7 bases, with 12 bases between the two germline ends. In nucleotides, the CDR3 is TGTGCCAGCAGCTTAGGTGGGGGGGCGCATACGCAGTATTTT. It translates to CASSLGGGAHTQYF.

The chain recombines TRBV6-5 with TRBJ1-1; perhaps TRBD1 as D (5 bases). From germline, CDR1 is MNHEY and CDR2 SVGAGI. V was pared by 6 bases and J by 0 bases, with 11 bases between. This CDR3 has 14 residues. The CDR3 DNA is TGTGCCAGCAGCCGAGACAGTTTGAACACTGAAGCTTTCTTT. Protein sequence: CASSRDSLNTEAFF.

This clone was seen a few times. The chain uses TRBV5-1 and TRBJ1-2; TRBD1 might be the D (5 bases). This CDR3 has 13 amino acids. Germline V gene lookup returns CDR1 SGHRS and CDR2 YFSETQ. Trimming stripped 4 bases from V and 7 bases from J, with 14 bases between. The CDR3 bases are TGCGCCAGCAGCAGCTTGGGGGACTCTGGCTACACCTTC. Amino acids: CASSSLGDSGYTF.

The chain is built from TRBV10-2 and TRBJ1-2, with a tentative D call TRBD1 (6 bases). Germline CDR1 and CDR2: WSHSY and SAAADI. This CDR3 region has 12 residues. The germline V and J ends were trimmed by 9 bases and 4 bases, with 12 bases remaining between them. The CDR3 DNA sequence: TGCGCCAGTCAAGGACAGAGCTATGGCTACACCTTC. It codes for CASQGQSYGYTF.

The rearrangement joins TRBV10-2 to TRBJ1-2, with D perhaps TRBD1 (6 bases). CDR3 length equals 15 residues. Trimming pared 3 bases from V and 7 bases from J, leaving 18 bases between. Germline V gene lookup returns CDR1 WSHSY and CDR2 SAAADI. The CDR3 DNA reads TGCGCCAGCAGTGATTCGACAGGCAACCTCGGTGGCTACACCTTC. It yields the protein CASSDSTGNLGGYTF.

The chain uses TRBV7-9 and TRBJ2-7; maybe TRBD2 (6 bases). Trimming removed 5 bases at V and 2 bases at J, with 16 bases between. Germline lookup yields CDR1 SEHNR and CDR2 FQNEAQ (reference sequence). The CDR3 contains 15 residues. Written as DNA, the CDR3 is TGTGCCAGCAGCCCAACGGAGGGGCCAACCTACGAGCAGTACTTC. Protein: CASSPTEGPTYEQYF. The whole variable domain, filled in from reference TRBV7-9 and TRBJ2-7, reads DTGVSQNPRHKITKRGQNVTFRCDPISEHNRLYWYRQTLGQGPEFLTYFQNEAQLEKSRLLSDRFSAERPKGSFSTLEIQRTEQGDSAMYLCASSPTEGPTYEQYFGPGTRLTVT.